Listed here are 17 T cell receptor beta chains from one sample, sequenced in a study of cytomegalovirus exposure and HLA in healthy donors. PCR used 60 Vbeta primers and 13 Jbeta primers. Profiling relied on immunoSEQ multiplex PCR, and the TCRdb table lists in-frame clones only, not all of them. Of 70,000 to 95,000 clones listed, about 77% are singletons. The sequenced sample consisted of PBMCs. The receptors come from a man over 45 in good health and CMV-seronegative.

The sample holds one count of this clone. The chain is built from TRBV27 and TRBJ1-5; TRBD1 matches at 10 bases. Trimming took 0 bases from V and 6 from J; bases not matched to a gene: 2. Germline CDR1 and CDR2: MNHEY and SMNVEV (reference sequence). CDR3 size: 15 residues. The CDR3 DNA reads as TGTGCCAGCAGTTTATCCGGGACAGGGGTTCAGCCCCAGCATTTT. This codes for CASSLSGTGVQPQHF.

J is TRBJ1-1 and V is TRBV2, with D possibly matching TRBD1 (5 bases). CDR1 and CDR2 from the germline V gene are SNHLY and FYNNEI. The CDR3 totals 13 residues. With 6 bases removed from V and 5 bases from J, the gap between germline ends came to 13 bases. This CDR3 reads CASRGGRGTEAFF. The DNA for the CDR3 is TGTGCCAGCAGGGGGGGGAGAGGTACTGAAGCTTTCTTT.

The CDR3 DNA follows: TGTGCCACGAGGACCATGGAGGGGGCCCATCAGCCCCAGCATTTT. Translation: CATRTMEGAHQPQHF. The genes are TRBV19 and TRBJ1-5, with TRBD1 matching over 7 bases. Per the germline V gene, CDR1 is LNHDA and CDR2 is SQIVND (reference sequence). This CDR3 spans 15 amino acids. V shed 10 bases, J shed 5 bases, and the junction held 14 bases outside the gene matches.

This chain joins TRBV7-2 and TRBJ1-1; D remains unclear. CDR1 is SGHTA, CDR2 FQGNSA, per germline. This CDR3 region has 16 residues. V lost 1 base, J lost 5 bases, and 17 bases lay in between. CDR3 in DNA: TGTGCCAGCAGCTTAGGGAGGCCGTTCCTGGGGACTGAAGCTTTCTTT. Protein: CASSLGRPFLGTEAFF.

Only one count was recorded for this clone. V and J are TRBV2 and TRBJ2-2, with 12 nucleotides matching TRBD2. The CDR3 covers 15 residues. Trimming took 7 bases from V and 4 from J; bases not matched to a gene: 4. Germline V gives CDR1 SNHLY, CDR2 FYNNEI. The DNA for the CDR3 is TGTGCCAGCAAAGGGACTAGCGGGTCCACCGGGGAGCTGTTTTTT. It codes for CASKGTSGSTGELFF.

The CDR3 loop is CASRAGTGLGNEQFF. CDR3 nucleotides: TGTGCCAGCAGGGCGGGGACAGGTCTGGGGAATGAGCAGTTCTTC. The chain has TRBV28 and TRBJ2-1, with 8 bases fitting TRBD1. The V gene's germline CDR1 is MDHEN and CDR2 SYDVKM. The CDR3 length is 15 residues. J was trimmed by 7 bases and V by 6 bases; bases with no gene match: 11.

This chain links TRBV5-6 with TRBJ2-7; 9 bases agree with TRBD1. Germline V gives CDR1 SGHDT, CDR2 YYEEEE. V lost 6 bases to trimming and J lost 6 bases; unmatched junction nucleotides: 10. The CDR3 spans 14 residues. The DNA of the CDR3 is TGTGCCAGCACCGCCCGGGACAGGGTCCGCGAGCAGTACTTC. Encoded protein: CASTARDRVREQYF.

This chain links TRBV5-1 with TRBJ1-2; 9 bases match TRBD1. Losses at the gene ends were 5 bases for V and 5 bases for J; bases not matched to a gene: 7. This CDR3 region has 14 residues. Looked up from germline, CDR1 is SGHRS and CDR2 is YFSETQ. This CDR3 reads CASRDKTGGYGYTF. CDR3 DNA sequence: TGCGCCAGCAGGGACAAGACAGGGGGGTATGGCTACACCTTC.

The chain combines TRBV4-1 with TRBJ2-5; the D is unclear. CDR1 and CDR2 (germline): MGHRA, YSYEKL. V lost 5 bases, J lost 5 bases, and 12 bases lay in between. The CDR3 covers 13 residues. The CDR3 nucleotides read TGCGCCAGCAGCACCGGTCCACTGGAGACCCAGTACTTC. Translating gives CASSTGPLETQYF.

The chain carries TRBV5-1 and TRBJ1-5; TRBD1 is a possible D gene (5 bases). This CDR3 is 16 amino acids long. Deletions cut 0 bases from V and 1 base from J, with 11 bases between. Germline values: CDR1 SGHRS, CDR2 YFSETQ. The CDR3 sequence: CASSLEGGASNQPQHF. Written as DNA, the CDR3 is TGCGCCAGCAGCTTGGAAGGAGGGGCAAGCAATCAGCCCCAGCATTTT.

This sequence joins TRBV27 and TRBJ1-1; D ambiguous. CDR3 length equals 16 residues. V lost 6 bases and J 0 bases, leaving 17 bases between the germline ends. Germline lookup yields CDR1 MNHEY and CDR2 SMNVEV (reference sequence). CDR3 nucleotide sequence: TGTGCCAGCAGACCGTCCGCATCGAGAATGAACACTGAAGCTTTCTTT. Translated: CASRPSASRMNTEAFF.

The rearrangement links TRBV13 to TRBJ2-3; TRBD1 agrees at 7 bases. V dropped 3 bases and J dropped 0; count of bases not matched to a gene: 9. CDR3 length: 17 residues. Germline V gene sequence: CDR1 PRHDT, CDR2 FYEKMQ (reference sequence). This CDR3 is CASSFRTGDTSTDTQYF. CDR3 nucleotides: TGTGCCAGCAGCTTCCGGACAGGCGATACTAGCACAGATACGCAGTATTTT.

The chain links TRBV9 to TRBJ2-7; 12 nucleotides align to TRBD1. Per germline, CDR1 SGDLS and CDR2 YYNGEE. CDR3 length: 16 residues. J lost 4 bases, V lost 0 bases, and 5 bases had no gene match. The CDR3 here is CASSVGGTGGGYEQYF. The CDR3 coding sequence is TGTGCCAGCAGCGTAGGCGGGACAGGGGGCGGATACGAGCAGTACTTC.

The chain joins TRBV4-1 to TRBJ1-2, with 10 bases aligning to TRBD1. Trimming at V came to 7 bases and at J to 2 bases, leaving 7 bases not matched to a gene. The germline gives CDR1 MGHRA, CDR2 YSYEKL. The CDR3 sequence is 15 residues long. This CDR3 reads CASKSLGQGNYGYTF. The CDR3 nucleotides are TGCGCCAGCAAGTCATTGGGACAGGGGAACTATGGCTACACCTTC.

In DNA, the CDR3 is TGCGCCAGCAGCTTTCTGACAGGGAACGATTCACCCCTCCACTTT. This translates into CASSFLTGNDSPLHF. V is TRBV5-1 and J is TRBJ1-6; 7 bases line up with TRBD1. J gave up 8 bases and V 2 bases, and 7 bases lay outside the gene matches. This CDR3 spans 15 amino acids. The germline V gene has CDR1 SGHRS and CDR2 YFSETQ.

The chain combines TRBV7-9 with TRBJ1-4; 7 positions agree with TRBD1. Germline CDR1 reads SEHNR; CDR2 reads FQNEAQ (reference sequence). This CDR3 contains 15 residues. V lost 5 bases, J lost 8 bases, and 11 bases stayed unmatched. The CDR3 spells CASSPGQLATEKLFF. Here the CDR3 DNA reads TGTGCCAGCAGCCCGGGACAGCTCGCCACCGAAAAACTGTTTTTT.

J is TRBJ1-2 and V is TRBV15; TRBD1 aligns across 10 bases. Germline-derived CDR1 and CDR2 are LNHNV and YYDKDF (reference sequence). The junction had 13 bases not matched to a gene; V was cut back by 1 base and J by 8 bases. This CDR3 has 17 amino acids. The CDR3 DNA reads TGTGCCACCAGCAGAGGTGGGACAGGGGAGTATAGGGGCGGCTACACCTTC. This gives the protein CATSRGGTGEYRGGYTF.